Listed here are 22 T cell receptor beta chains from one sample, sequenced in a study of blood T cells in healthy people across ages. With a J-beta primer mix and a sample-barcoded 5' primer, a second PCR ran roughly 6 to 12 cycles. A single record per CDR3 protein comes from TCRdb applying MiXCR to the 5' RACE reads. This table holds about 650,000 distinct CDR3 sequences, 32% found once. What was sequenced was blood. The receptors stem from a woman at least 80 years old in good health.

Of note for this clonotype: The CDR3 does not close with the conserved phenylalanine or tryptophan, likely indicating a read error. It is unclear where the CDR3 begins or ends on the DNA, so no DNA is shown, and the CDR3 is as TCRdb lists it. This chain's CDR3 is CASSLVAGGLDEQFI. The rearrangement uses TRBV7-9 and TRBJ2-1; the D call TRBD2 from the table was never checked on the DNA. The CDR3 has 15 amino acids, counting both end residues. Germline V gene sequence: CDR1 SEHNR, CDR2 FQNEAQ (reference sequence).

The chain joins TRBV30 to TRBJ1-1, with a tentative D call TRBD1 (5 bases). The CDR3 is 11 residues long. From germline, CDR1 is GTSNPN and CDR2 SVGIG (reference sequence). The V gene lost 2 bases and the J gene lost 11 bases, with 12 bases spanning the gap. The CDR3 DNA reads TGTGCCTGGAGTTCCGGGGCCGGGGCTTTCTTT. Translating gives CAWSSGAGAFF.

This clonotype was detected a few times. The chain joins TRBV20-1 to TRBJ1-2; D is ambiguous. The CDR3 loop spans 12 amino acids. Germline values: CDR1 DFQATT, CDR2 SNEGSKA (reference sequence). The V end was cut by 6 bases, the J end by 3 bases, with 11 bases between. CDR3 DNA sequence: TGCAGTGCACGTAACCGGGACTATGGCTACACCTTC. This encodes CSARNRDYGYTF.

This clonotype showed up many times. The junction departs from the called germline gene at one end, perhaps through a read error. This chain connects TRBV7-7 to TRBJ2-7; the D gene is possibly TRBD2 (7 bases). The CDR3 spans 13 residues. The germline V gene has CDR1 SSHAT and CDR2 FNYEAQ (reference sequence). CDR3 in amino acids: CASSRRGGSEQYF. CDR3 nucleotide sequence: TGTGCTAGCAGCCGCAGGGGAGGGAGCGAGCAGTACTTC.

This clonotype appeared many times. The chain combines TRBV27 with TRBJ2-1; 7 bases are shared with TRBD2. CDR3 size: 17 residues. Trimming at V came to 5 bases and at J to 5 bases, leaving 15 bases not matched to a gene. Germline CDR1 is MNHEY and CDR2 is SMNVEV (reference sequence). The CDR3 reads CASSPEPGGKMDNEQFF. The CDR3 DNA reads TGTGCCAGCAGTCCCGAGCCCGGGGGGAAGATGGACAATGAGCAGTTCTTC.

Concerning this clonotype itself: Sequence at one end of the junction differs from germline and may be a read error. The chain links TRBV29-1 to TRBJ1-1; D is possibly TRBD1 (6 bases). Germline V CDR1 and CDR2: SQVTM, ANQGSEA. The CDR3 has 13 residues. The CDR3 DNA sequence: TGCAGCGCATGGGGGCAGGGAAACACTGGAGCTTTCTTT. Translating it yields CSAWGQGNTGAFF.

This CDR3 reads CASKRQSTDTQYF. The CDR3 DNA follows: TGTGCCAGCAAACGGCAGAGCACAGATACGCAGTATTTT. The chain links TRBV27 to TRBJ2-3; D remains ambiguous. The V end lost 7 bases, the J end lost 0 bases, and 8 bases lay between the germline ends. The CDR3 covers 13 residues. Germline loops: CDR1 MNHEY, CDR2 SMNVEV (reference sequence).

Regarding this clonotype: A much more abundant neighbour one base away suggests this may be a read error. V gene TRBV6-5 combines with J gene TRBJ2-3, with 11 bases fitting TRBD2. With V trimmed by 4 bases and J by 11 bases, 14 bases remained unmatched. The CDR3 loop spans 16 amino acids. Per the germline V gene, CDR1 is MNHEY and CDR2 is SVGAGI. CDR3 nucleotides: TGTGCCAGCAGTTCCCTAACTAGCGGGGGCGGCAATATGCAGTATTTT. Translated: CASSSLTSGGGNMQYF.

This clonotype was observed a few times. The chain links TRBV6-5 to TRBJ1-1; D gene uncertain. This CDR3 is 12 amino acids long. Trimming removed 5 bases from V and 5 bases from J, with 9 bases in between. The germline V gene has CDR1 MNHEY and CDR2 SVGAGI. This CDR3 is CASSGVGTEAFF. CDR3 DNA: TGTGCCAGCAGTGGGGTCGGGACTGAAGCTTTCTTT.

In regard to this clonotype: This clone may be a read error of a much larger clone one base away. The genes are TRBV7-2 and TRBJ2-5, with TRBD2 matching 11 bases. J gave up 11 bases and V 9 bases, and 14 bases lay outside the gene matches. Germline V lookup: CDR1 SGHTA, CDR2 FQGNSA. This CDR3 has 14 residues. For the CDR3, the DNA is TGTGCCAGTAATCCGGGACTAGCGGTTGATGAGCAGTACTTC. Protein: CASNPGLAVDEQYF.

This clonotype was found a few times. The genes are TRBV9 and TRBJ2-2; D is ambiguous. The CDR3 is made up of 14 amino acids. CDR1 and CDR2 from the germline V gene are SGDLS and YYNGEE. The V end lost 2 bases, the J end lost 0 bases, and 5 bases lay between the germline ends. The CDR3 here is CASSVLPNTGELFF. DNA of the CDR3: TGTGCCAGCAGCGTCTTACCGAACACCGGGGAGCTGTTTTTT. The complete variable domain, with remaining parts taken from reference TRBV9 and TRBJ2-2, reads DSGVTQTPKHLITATGQRVTLRCSPRSGDLSVYWYQQSLDQGLQFLIQYYNGEERAKGNILERFSAQQFPDLHSELNLSSLELGDSALYFCASSVLPNTGELFFGEGSRLTVL.

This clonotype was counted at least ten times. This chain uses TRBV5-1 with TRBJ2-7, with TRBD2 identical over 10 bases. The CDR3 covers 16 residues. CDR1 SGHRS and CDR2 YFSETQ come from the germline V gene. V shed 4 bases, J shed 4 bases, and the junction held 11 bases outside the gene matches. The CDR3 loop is CASSLKRTSGAYEQYF. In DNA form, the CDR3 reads TGCGCCAGCAGCCTTAAGAGGACTAGCGGCGCGTACGAGCAGTACTTC.

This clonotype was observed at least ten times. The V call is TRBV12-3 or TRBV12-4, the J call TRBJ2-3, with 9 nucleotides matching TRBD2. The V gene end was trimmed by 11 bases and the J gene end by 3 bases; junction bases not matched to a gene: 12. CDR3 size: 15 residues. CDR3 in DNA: TGTGCCTTCCTTGCGGGCGGGGGGGGTACAGATACGCAGTATTTT. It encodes CAFLAGGGGTDTQYF.

The CDR3 loop is CASSPGYIEQYF. As DNA, the CDR3 is TGTGCCAGCAGTCCAGGGTATATCGAGCAGTACTTC. The chain carries TRBV7-9 and TRBJ2-7, with TRBD1 as a possible D gene (5 bases). The CDR3 length is 12 residues. Trimming left V 6 bases short and J 6 bases short, with 12 bases between. Germline assignment: CDR1 SEHNR and CDR2 FQNEAQ (reference sequence). Using reference TRBV7-9 and TRBJ2-7 for the parts outside the CDR3, the full variable domain is DTGVSQNPRHKITKRGQNVTFRCDPISEHNRLYWYRQTLGQGPEFLTYFQNEAQLEKSRLLSDRFSAERPKGSFSTLEIQRTEQGDSAMYLCASSPGYIEQYFGPGTRLTVT.

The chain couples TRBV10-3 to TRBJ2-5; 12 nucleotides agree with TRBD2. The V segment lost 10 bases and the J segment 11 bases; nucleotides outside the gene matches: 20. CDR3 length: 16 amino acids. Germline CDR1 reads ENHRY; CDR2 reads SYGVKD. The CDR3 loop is CATRGGASGGANEQYF. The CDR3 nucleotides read TGTGCCACCCGAGGTGGGGCTAGCGGGGGGGCCAATGAGCAGTACTTC.

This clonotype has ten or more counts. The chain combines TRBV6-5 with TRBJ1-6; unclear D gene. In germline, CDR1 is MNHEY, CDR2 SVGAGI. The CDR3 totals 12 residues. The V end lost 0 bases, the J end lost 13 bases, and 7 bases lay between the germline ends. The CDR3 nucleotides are TGTGCCAGCAGTTACTCCCGAGGTCCCCTCCACTTT. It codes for CASSYSRGPLHF.

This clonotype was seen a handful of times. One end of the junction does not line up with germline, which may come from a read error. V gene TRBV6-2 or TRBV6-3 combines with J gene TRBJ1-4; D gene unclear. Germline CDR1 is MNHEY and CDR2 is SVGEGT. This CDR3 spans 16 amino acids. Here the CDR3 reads CAGSDGHLATNEKLFF. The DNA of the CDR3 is TGTGCCGGCAGCGACGGGCATCTAGCAACTAATGAAAAACTGTTTTTT.

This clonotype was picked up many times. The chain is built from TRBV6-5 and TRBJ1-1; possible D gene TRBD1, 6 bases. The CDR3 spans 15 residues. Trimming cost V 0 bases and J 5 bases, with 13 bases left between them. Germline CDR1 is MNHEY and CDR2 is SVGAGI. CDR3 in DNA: TGTGCCAGCAGTTACTCCTTCAGGGGAGAGACTGAAGCTTTCTTT. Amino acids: CASSYSFRGETEAFF.

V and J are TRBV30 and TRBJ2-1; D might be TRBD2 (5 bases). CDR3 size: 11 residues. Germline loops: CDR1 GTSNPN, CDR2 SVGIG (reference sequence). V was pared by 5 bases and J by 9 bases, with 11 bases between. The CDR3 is CAWVQRSEQFF. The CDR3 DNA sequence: TGTGCCTGGGTACAGCGGAGTGAGCAGTTCTTC. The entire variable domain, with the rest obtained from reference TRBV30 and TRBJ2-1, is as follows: SQTIHQWPATLVQPVGSPLSLECTVEGTSNPNLYWYRQAAGRGLQLLFYSVGIGQISSEVPQNLSASRPQDRQFILSSKKLLLSDSGFYLCAWVQRSEQFFGPGTRLTVL.

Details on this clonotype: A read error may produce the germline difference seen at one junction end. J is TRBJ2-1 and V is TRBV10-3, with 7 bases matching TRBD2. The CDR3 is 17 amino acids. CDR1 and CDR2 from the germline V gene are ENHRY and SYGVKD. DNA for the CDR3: TGTGCCATCGGTGAGTCCCGAGCGGGGAAGGGCTACAATGAGCAGTTCTTC. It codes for CAIGESRAGKGYNEQFF.

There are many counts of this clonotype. CDR3 nucleotide sequence: TGTGCCAGCAGAACAAGCGGGGGGGTGTACGAGCAGTACTTC. Its protein is CASRTSGGVYEQYF. The rearrangement joins TRBV6-6 to TRBJ2-7; the match to TRBD2 covers 10 bases. The CDR3 contains 14 residues. The ends lost 6 bases at V and 4 bases at J; junction bases unmatched: 6. The germline V gene has CDR1 MNHNY and CDR2 SVGAGI (reference sequence).

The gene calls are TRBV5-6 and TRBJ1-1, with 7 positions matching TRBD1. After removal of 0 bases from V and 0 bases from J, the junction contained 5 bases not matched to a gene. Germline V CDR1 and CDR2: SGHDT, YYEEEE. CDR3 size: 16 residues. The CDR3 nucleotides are TGTGCCAGCAGCTTGGTGGGGGGACAGTTGAACACTGAAGCTTTCTTT. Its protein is CASSLVGGQLNTEAFF.